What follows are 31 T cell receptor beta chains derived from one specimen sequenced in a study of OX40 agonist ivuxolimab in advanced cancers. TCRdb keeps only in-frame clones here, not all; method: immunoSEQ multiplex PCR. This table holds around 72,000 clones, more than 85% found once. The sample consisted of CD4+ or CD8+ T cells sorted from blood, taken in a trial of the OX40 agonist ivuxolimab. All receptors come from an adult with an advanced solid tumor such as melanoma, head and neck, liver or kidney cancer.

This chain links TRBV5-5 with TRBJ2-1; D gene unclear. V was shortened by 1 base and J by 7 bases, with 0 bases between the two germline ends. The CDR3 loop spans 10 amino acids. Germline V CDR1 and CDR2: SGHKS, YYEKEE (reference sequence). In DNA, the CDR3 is TGTGCCAGCAGCTTGAATGAGCAGTTCTTC. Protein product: CASSLNEQFF.

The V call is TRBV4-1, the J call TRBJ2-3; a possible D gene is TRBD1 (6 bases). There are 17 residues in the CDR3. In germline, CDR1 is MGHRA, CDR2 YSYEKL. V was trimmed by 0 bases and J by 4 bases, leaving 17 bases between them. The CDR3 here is CASSQDLGRGGADTQYF. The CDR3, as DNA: TGCGCCAGCAGCCAAGATCTGGGCAGGGGTGGAGCAGATACGCAGTATTTT.

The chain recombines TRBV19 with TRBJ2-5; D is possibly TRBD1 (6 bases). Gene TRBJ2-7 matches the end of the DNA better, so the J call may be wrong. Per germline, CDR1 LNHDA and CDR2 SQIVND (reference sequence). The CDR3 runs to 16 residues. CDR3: CASSRAGAGDAYEQYF. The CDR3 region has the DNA TGTGCCAGTAGTAGGGCTGGGGCAGGGGATGCCTACGAGCAGTACTTC.

CDR3 bases: TGTGCCAGCAGCTTGGGTCTAGCGGGGAGGGATGAGCAGTTCTTC. Translated: CASSLGLAGRDEQFF. The rearrangement uses TRBV11-3 and TRBJ2-1; 9 positions match TRBD2. This CDR3 has 15 amino acids. Germline CDR1 reads SGHNT; CDR2 reads YENEEA. V lost 3 bases, J lost 8 bases, and 8 bases stayed unmatched.

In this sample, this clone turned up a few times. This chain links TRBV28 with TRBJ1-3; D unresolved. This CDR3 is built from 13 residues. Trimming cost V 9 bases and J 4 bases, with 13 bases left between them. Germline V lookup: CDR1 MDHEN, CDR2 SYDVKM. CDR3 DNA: TGTGCCAGTGGCGGGATGTGGGGAAACACCATATATTTT. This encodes CASGGMWGNTIYF.

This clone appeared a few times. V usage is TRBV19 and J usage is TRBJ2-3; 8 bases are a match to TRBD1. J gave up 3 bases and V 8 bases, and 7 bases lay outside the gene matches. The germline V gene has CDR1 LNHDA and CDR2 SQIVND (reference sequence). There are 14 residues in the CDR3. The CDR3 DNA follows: TGTGCCAGTTCCCAGGACAGGGCAACAGATACGCAGTATTTT. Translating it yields CASSQDRATDTQYF.

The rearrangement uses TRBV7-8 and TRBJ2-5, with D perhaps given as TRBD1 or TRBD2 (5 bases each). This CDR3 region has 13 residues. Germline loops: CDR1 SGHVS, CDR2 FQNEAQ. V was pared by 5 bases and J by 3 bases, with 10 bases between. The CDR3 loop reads CASSPRGEETQYF. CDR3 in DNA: TGTGCCAGCAGCCCAAGAGGGGAAGAGACCCAGTACTTC.

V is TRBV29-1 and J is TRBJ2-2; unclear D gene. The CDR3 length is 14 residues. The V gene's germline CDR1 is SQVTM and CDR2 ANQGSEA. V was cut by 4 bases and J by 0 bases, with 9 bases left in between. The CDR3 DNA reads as TGCAGCGTTGTTGGTGGCACGAACACCGGGGAGCTGTTTTTT. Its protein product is CSVVGGTNTGELFF.

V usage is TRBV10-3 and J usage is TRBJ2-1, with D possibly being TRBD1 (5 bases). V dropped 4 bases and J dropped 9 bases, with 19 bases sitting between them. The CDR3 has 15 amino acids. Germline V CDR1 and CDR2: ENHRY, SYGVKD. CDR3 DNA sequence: TGTGCCATCAGTGTTCAGGGCCAGGTCCCTGGTGAGCAGTTCTTC. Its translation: CAISVQGQVPGEQFF.

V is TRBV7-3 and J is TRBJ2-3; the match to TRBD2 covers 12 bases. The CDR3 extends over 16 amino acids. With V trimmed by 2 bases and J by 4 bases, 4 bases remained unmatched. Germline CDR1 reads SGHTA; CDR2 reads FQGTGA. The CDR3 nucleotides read TGTGCCAGCAGCTTACGTCCTAGCGGGGGGGCAGATACGCAGTATTTT. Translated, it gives CASSLRPSGGADTQYF.

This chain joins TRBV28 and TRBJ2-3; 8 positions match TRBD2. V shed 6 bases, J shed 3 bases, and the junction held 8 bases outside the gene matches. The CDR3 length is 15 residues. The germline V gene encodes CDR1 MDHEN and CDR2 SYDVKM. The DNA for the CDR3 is TGTGCCAGCAGCCGCGGACTAGCTCGGACAGATACGCAGTATTTT. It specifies CASSRGLARTDTQYF. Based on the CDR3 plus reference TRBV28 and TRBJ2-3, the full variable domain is DVKVTQSSRYLVKRTGEKVFLECVQDMDHENMFWYRQDPGLGLRLIYFSYDVKMKEKGDIPEGYSVSREKKERFSLILESASTNQTSMYLCASSRGLARTDTQYFGPGTRLTVL.

CDR3 sequence (DNA): TGTGCCAGCAGCAGTCGAAGTAGCACAGATACGCAGTATTTT. Translation: CASSSRSSTDTQYF. V and J are TRBV7-2 and TRBJ2-3; D unclear. The CDR3 totals 14 residues. Germline V gene data show CDR1 as SGHTA and CDR2 as FQGNSA. Trimming pared 5 bases from V and 0 bases from J, leaving 9 bases between. Full variable domain (rest looked up from reference TRBV7-2 and TRBJ2-3): GAGVSQSPSNKVTEKGKDVELRCDPISGHTALYWYRQSLGQGLEFLIYFQGNSAPDKSGLPSDRFSAERTGGSVSTLTIQRTQQEDSAVYLCASSSRSSTDTQYFGPGTRLTVL.

CDR3 sequence: CASSVGALRTPLHF. The CDR3 nucleotides are TGTGCCAGCAGCGTAGGGGCCCTTCGGACGCCCCTCCACTTT. V and J are TRBV9 and TRBJ1-6, with D unresolved. CDR1 and CDR2 (germline): SGDLS, YYNGEE. The CDR3 is made up of 14 amino acids. Trimming removed 0 bases from V and 13 bases from J, with 14 bases in between.

The CDR3 spells CASSSGTGNETQYF. The CDR3 DNA sequence: TGTGCCAGCAGTTCCGGGACAGGGAATGAGACCCAGTACTTC. This rearrangement joins TRBV5-7 to TRBJ2-5; 9 positions match TRBD1. TRBV5-7 qualifies as an ORF whose function is uncertain. This CDR3 comprises 14 residues. V dropped 5 bases and J dropped 5; count of bases not matched to a gene: 7.

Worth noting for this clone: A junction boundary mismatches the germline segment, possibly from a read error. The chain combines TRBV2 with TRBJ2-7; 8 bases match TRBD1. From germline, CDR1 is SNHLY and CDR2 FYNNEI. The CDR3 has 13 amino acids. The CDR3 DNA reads TGTGCCGGCAGCGGGCAGGGGGCGTACGAGCAGTACTTC. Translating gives CAGSGQGAYEQYF.

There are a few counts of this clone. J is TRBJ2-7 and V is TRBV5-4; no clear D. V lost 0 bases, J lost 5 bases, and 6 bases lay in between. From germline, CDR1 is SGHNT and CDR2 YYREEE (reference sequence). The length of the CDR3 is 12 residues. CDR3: CASSLDRNEQYF. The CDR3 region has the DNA TGTGCCAGCAGCTTGGATCGGAACGAGCAGTACTTC. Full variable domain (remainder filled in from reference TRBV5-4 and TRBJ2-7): ETGVTQSPTHLIKTRGQQVTLRCSSQSGHNTVSWYQQALGQGPQFIFQYYREEENGRGNFPPRFSGLQFPNYSSELNVNALELDDSALYLCASSLDRNEQYFGPGTRLTVT.

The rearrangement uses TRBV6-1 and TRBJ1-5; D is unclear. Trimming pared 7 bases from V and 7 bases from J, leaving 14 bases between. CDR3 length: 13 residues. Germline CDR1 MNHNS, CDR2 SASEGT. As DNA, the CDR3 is TGTGCCAGCATTCGGGAACTTGGCCAGCCCCAGCATTTT. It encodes CASIRELGQPQHF.

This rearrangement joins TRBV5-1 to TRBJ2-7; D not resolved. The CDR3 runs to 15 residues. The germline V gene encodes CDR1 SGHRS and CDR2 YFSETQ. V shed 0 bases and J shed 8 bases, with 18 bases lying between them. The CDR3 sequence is CASSLGGPLKLKQYF. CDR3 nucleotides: TGCGCCAGCAGCTTGGGAGGACCCTTAAAGCTAAAGCAGTACTTC.

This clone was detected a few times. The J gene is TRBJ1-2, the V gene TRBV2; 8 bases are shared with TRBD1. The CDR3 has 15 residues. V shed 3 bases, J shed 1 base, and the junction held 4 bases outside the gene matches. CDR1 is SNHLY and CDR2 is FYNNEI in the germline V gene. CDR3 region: CASSDSGQDNYGYTF. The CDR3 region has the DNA TGTGCCAGCAGTGACTCGGGACAGGATAACTATGGCTACACCTTC.

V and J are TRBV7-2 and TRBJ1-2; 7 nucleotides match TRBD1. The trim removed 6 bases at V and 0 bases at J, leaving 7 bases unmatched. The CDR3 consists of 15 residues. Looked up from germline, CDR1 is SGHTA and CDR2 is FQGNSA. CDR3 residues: CASSWTGEANYGYTF. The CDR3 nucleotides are TGTGCCAGCAGTTGGACAGGCGAAGCTAACTATGGCTACACCTTC.

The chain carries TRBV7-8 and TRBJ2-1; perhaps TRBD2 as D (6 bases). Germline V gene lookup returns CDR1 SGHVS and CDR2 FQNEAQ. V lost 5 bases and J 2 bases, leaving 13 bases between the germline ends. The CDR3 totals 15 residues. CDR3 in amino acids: CASSRLWGAYNEQFF. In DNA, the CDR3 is TGTGCCAGCAGCAGGCTTTGGGGGGCCTACAATGAGCAGTTCTTC.

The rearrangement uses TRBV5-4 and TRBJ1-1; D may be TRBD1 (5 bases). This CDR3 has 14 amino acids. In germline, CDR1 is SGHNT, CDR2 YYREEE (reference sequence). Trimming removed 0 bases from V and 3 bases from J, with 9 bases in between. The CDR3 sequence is CASSLGGGDTEAFF. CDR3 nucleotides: TGTGCCAGCAGCTTGGGCGGGGGTGACACTGAAGCTTTCTTT.

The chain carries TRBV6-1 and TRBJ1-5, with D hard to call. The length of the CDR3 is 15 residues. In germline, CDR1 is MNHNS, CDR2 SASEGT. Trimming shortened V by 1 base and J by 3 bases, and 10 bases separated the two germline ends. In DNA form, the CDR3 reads TGTGCCAGCAGTGAAGAGACGAGGGTCAATCAGCCCCAGCATTTT. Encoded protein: CASSEETRVNQPQHF.

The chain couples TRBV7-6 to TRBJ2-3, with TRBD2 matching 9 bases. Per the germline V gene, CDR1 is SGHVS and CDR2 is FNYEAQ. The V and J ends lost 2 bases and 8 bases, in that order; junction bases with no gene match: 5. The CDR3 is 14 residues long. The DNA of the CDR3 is TGTGCCAGCAGCTTACGGCTAGCGGGGTCTACGCAGTATTTT. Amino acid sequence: CASSLRLAGSTQYF.

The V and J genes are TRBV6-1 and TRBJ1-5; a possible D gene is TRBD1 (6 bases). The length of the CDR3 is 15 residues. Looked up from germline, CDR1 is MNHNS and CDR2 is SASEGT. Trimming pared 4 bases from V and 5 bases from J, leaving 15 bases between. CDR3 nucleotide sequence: TGTGCCAGCAGTGGATGGGGGCGTGAGGATCAGCCCCAGCATTTT. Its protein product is CASSGWGREDQPQHF.

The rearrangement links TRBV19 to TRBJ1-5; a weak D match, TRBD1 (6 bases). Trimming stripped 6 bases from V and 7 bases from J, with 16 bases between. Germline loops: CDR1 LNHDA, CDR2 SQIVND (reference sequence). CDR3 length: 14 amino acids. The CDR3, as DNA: TGTGCCAGTAGCCTGGGGGCGGGCGGGCAGCCCCAGCATTTT. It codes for CASSLGAGGQPQHF.

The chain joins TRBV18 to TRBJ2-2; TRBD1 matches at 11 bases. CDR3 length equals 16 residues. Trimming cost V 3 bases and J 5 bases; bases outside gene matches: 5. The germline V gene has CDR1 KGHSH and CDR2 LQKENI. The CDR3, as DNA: TGTGCCAGCTCACCGCGGACAGGGGGCGAGACCGGGGAGCTGTTTTTT. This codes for CASSPRTGGETGELFF.

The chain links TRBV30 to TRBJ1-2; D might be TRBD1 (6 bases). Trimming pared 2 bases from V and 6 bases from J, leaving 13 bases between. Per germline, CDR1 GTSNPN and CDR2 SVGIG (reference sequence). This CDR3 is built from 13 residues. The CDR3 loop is CAWSLTGKHGYTF. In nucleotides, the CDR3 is TGTGCCTGGAGTCTGACAGGCAAACATGGCTACACCTTC.

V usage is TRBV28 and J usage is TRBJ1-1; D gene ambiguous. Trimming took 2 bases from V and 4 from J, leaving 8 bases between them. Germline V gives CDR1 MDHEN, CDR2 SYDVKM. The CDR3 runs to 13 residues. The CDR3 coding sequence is TGTGCCAGCAGTTTACCCGGTTTCACTGAAGCTTTCTTT. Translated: CASSLPGFTEAFF.

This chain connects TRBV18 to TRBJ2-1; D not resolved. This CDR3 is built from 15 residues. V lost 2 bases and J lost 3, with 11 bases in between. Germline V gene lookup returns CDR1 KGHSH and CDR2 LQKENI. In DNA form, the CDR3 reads TGTGCCAGCTCACCAAACGACAACCTCTACAATGAGCAGTTCTTC. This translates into CASSPNDNLYNEQFF. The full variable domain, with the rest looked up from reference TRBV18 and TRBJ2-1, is NAGVMQNPRHLVRRRGQEARLRCSPMKGHSHVYWYRQLPEEGLKFMVYLQKENIIDESGMPKERFSAEFPKEGPSILRIQQVVRGDSAAYFCASSPNDNLYNEQFFGPGTRLTVL.

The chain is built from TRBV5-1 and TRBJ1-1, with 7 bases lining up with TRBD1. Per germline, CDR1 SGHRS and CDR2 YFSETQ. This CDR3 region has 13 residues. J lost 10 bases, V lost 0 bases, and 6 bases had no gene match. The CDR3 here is CASSLARGGLAFF. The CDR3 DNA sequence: TGCGCCAGCAGCTTGGCGAGAGGGGGCTTAGCTTTCTTT.